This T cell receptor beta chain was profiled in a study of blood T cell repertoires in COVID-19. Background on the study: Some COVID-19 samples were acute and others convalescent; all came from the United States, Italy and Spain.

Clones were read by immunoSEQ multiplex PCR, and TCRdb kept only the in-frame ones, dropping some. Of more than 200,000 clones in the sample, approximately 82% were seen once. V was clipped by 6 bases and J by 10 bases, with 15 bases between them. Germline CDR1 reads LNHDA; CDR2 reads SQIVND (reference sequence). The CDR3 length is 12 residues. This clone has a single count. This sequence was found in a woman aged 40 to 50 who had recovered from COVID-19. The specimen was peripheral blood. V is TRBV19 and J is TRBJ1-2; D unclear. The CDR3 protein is CASSYTEGDYTF. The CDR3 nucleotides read TGTGCCAGTAGCTACACCGAAGGAGACTACACCTTC. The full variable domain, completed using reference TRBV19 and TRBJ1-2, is DGGITQSPKYLFRKEGQNVTLSCEQNLNHDAMYWYRQDPGQGLRLIYYSQIVNDFQKGDIAEGYSVSREKKESFPLTVTSAQKNPTAFYLCASSYTEGDYTFGSGTRLTVV.